The present T cell receptor (beta chain) was sequenced within a study of blood T cells in healthy people across ages. Overall study results and limits: Across samples, TCR beta diversity tracked strongly with naive T cell percentage.

This clonotype was counted a few times. Its specificity is unknown. The use of a sample-barcoded 5' primer and a J-beta primer mix characterized a second PCR of about 6 to 12 cycles. TCRdb itself ran the 5' RACE reads through MiXCR, one entry per CDR3 protein. This repertoire shows 1.5 million to 2 million distinct CDR3 sequences, around 50% found once; its top ten account for over 2%. The clonotype originates from a woman aged 40 to 50 in good health. The sequenced sample consisted of blood.

As DNA, the CDR3 is TGCGCCAGCAGCTTGCTGGGTTCCCCAGATACGCAGTATTTT. It translates to CASSLLGSPDTQYF. V gene TRBV5-1 combines with J gene TRBJ2-3; unclear D gene. The V gene lost 1 base and the J gene lost 4 bases, with 10 bases spanning the gap. The CDR3 runs 14 residues. Germline CDR1 SGHRS, CDR2 YFSETQ. The whole variable domain, filled in from reference TRBV5-1 and TRBJ2-3, reads KAGVTQTPRYLIKTRGQQVTLSCSPISGHRSVSWYQQTPGQGLQFLFEYFSETQRNKGNFPGRFSGRQFSNSRSEMNVSTLELGDSALYLCASSLLGSPDTQYFGPGTRLTVL.